A selection of T cell receptor beta chains follows, all from one sample in a study of OX40 agonist ivuxolimab in advanced cancers. Sequenced by immunoSEQ multiplex PCR; TCRdb stores in-frame clones only, minus some. Of about 54,000 clones listed, approximately 80% are singletons. Sequenced material: CD4+ or CD8+ T cells sorted from blood, taken in a trial of the OX40 agonist ivuxolimab. The receptors were sampled from an adult with an advanced solid tumor such as melanoma, head and neck, liver or kidney cancer. Both conserved end residues are part of each CDR3. The D gene is left open where the match is weak. Clone sizes are given selectively: once, few, many, or a class where the clone is expanded.

abundance,d_gene,v_gene,j_gene,CDR3nt,CDR3aa
.,.,TRBV13,TRBJ2-7,TGTGCCAGCAGCTTAGGCCACCTCGAGCAGTACTTC,CASSLGHLEQYF
.,TRBD1,TRBV7-9,TRBJ1-5,TGTGCCAGCAGCCCCGGGACAGGGAACGGCAATCAGCCCCAGCATTTT,CASSPGTGNGNQPQHF
.,TRBD1,TRBV29-1,TRBJ2-5,TGCAGCGTTGAAGAGCCTAGACAGGGAAGGAGGCAAGAGACCCAGTACTTC,CSVEEPRQGRRQETQYF
.,.,TRBV5-6,TRBJ1-4,TGTGCCAGCAGCCCTCTCGGGGCGGCTAATGAAAAACTGTTTTTT,CASSPLGAANEKLFF
few,.,TRBV9,TRBJ2-7,TGTGCCAGCAGCCAAACTCCCTACGAGCAGTACTTC,CASSQTPYEQYF
.,TRBD2,TRBV7-2,TRBJ2-1,TGTGCCAGCAGCTTAAGACTAGCGGGTGACAATGAGCAGTTCTTC,CASSLRLAGDNEQFF
.,.,TRBV7-2,TRBJ2-7,TGTGCCAGCAGCGTTGAGGGTATTACCTCCTACGAGCAGTACTTC,CASSVEGITSYEQYF
.,.,TRBV19,TRBJ2-6,TGTGCCAGTAGTATAGGGGTTCGGACTGGGGCCAACGTCCTGACTTTC,CASSIGVRTGANVLTF
.,.,TRBV10-1,TRBJ1-1,TGCGCCAGCAGTGAGTACCGAACAGTTGAAGCTTTCTTT,CASSEYRTVEAFF
.,.,TRBV10-1,TRBJ2-3,TGCGCCAGCAGTGCGTTACAGGTCACAGATACGCAGTATTTT,CASSALQVTDTQYF
.,.,TRBV2,TRBJ1-6,TGTGCCAGCAGCCGAAGCCATCAGGGGACTACCTATAATTCACCCCTCCACTTT,CASSRSHQGTTYNSPLHF
.,TRBD2,TRBV30,TRBJ2-1,TGTGCCTTCTCTAGCGGGAGTTTTTCGGGCAATGAGCAGTTCTTC,CAFSSGSFSGNEQFF
.,TRBD2,TRBV19,TRBJ2-7,TGTGCCAGTAGTGGCCCTAGCGGGAGTCGGTACGAGCAGTACTTC,CASSGPSGSRYEQYF
.,.,TRBV5-1,TRBJ1-3,TGCGCCAGCAGCTTGCCGAGTGCCGGAAACACCATATATTTT,CASSLPSAGNTIYF
.,.,TRBV29-1,TRBJ2-3,TGCAGCGTTGGCGGGGGCGTCCCAGATACGCAGTATTTT,CSVGGGVPDTQYF
.,TRBD2,TRBV27,TRBJ2-7,TGTGCCAGCAGTTCGCCCTTAGCGGGAGGGGCCTACGAGCAGTACTTC,CASSSPLAGGAYEQYF
.,.,TRBV6-6,TRBJ2-5,TGTGCAACATTGGGGGGAGAGACCCAGTACTTC,CATLGGETQYF
.,TRBD2,TRBV5-3,TRBJ2-5,TGTGCCAGAAGCTTGTCGATCCCTAAGCGGGAGAAGGGGAGGACCCAGTACTTC,CARSLSIPKREKGRTQYF
few,TRBD1,TRBV28,TRBJ1-2,TGTGCCATTACGGACAGGGGGTATGGCTACACCTTC,CAITDRGYGYTF
.,.,TRBV28,TRBJ1-6,TGTGCCAGCAGTTTAGCAGGGAGGGGGTCACCCCTCCACTTT,CASSLAGRGSPLHF
.,.,TRBV27,TRBJ2-7,TGTGCCAGCAGCTGGGAGGCAGTGAGCGTCTACGAGCAGTACTTC,CASSWEAVSVYEQYF
.,.,TRBV5-1,TRBJ1-1,TGCGCCAGCAGCCGGGGCGGAGGCACTGAAGCTTTCTTT,CASSRGGGTEAFF
.,.,TRBV9,TRBJ2-6,TGTGCCAGCAGCGTGGCCGGGCAAAGCTCTGGGGCCAACGTCCTGACTTTC,CASSVAGQSSGANVLTF
once,TRBD1,TRBV5-1,TRBJ2-1,TGCGCCAGCAGCCTGCGGGACAGGGAGATCAATGAGCAGTTCTTC,CASSLRDREINEQFF
.,TRBD2,TRBV11-2,TRBJ2-1,TGTGCCAGCAGCTTGAGGGGTAGCGGGCAACACAATGAGCAGTTCTTC,CASSLRGSGQHNEQFF
.,.,TRBV2,TRBJ2-7,TGTGCCAGCAGGGGGGACGGTTCCTACGAGCAGTACTTC,CASRGDGSYEQYF
.,TRBD1,TRBV18,TRBJ2-5,TGTGCCAGCTCACTGGGACAGAAAGAGACCCAGTACTTC,CASSLGQKETQYF
.,.,TRBV19,TRBJ2-6,TGTGCCAGTAGTATGGTCAGCTCTGGGGCCAACGTCCTGACTTTC,CASSMVSSGANVLTF
.,.,TRBV5-1,TRBJ2-5,TGCGCCAGCAGCTTGACAGGGATGGAAGAGACCCAGTACTTC,CASSLTGMEETQYF
.,TRBD1,TRBV5-1,TRBJ1-2,TGCGCCAGCAGGTTGGAGACAGGGAATCTTAACTATGGCTACACCTTC,CASRLETGNLNYGYTF
.,.,TRBV7-9,TRBJ1-2,TGTGCCAGCAGCTTAGTAGAAGGCGGCTACACCTTC,CASSLVEGGYTF
once,.,TRBV10-1,TRBJ2-5,TGCGCCAGCAGTAAACAGATTCAAGAGACCCAGTACTTC,CASSKQIQETQYF
.,.,TRBV7-3,TRBJ2-2,TGTGCCAGCAGCTCAGCAGGGTGGGACGGGGAGCTGTTTTTT,CASSSAGWDGELFF
.,.,TRBV19,TRBJ2-4,TGTGCCAGTAGTATAGATGGGCAGGGCAGGCCCCAAAACATTCAGTACTTC,CASSIDGQGRPQNIQYF
.,TRBD1,TRBV5-1,TRBJ1-2,TGCGCCAGCAGCTTGGAGGACAGGGGTCAGGATGGCTACACCTTC,CASSLEDRGQDGYTF
.,TRBD2,TRBV9,TRBJ2-7,TGTGCCAGCAGCCTAGCGGGAGTCGGCGGGCAGTACTTC,CASSLAGVGGQYF
.,.,TRBV4-1,TRBJ2-2,TGCGCCAGCAGCGAAACAGGGAAGGTTGGCACCGGGGAGCTGTTTTTT,CASSETGKVGTGELFF
.,TRBD2,TRBV2,TRBJ2-7,TGTGCCAGCAGTGAGTCCCTAGCGGGAGGGGGTGAGCAGTACTTC,CASSESLAGGGEQYF
.,.,TRBV30,TRBJ1-5,TGTGCCTGGAGTGGACAGCTTAATCAGCCCCAGCATTTT,CAWSGQLNQPQHF
.,.,TRBV6-5,TRBJ2-3,TGTGCCAGCAGTTACTCCAGGGGGGCCTCAGATACGCAGTATTTT,CASSYSRGASDTQYF
.,.,TRBV18,TRBJ1-1,TGTGCCAGCTCACCAGCGGGACGGAACGAAGCTTTCTTT,CASSPAGRNEAFF
.,.,TRBV6-5,TRBJ1-1,TGTGCCAGCAGTTACCCGGGGGGCCAGGGTGAAGCTTTCTTT,CASSYPGGQGEAFF
.,.,TRBV15,TRBJ2-7,TGTGCCACCAGCAGAGACCGGGGCGCGGCCGAGCAGTACTTC,CATSRDRGAAEQYF
.,.,TRBV30,TRBJ1-1,TGTGCCTGGAGCCCCTATCCCCCTAGAACAACCGCGGGTGAAGCTTTCTTT,CAWSPYPPRTTAGEAFF
.,TRBD1,TRBV27,TRBJ2-7,TGTGCCAGCAGTCGTACGTCGACAGGGACCTACGAGCAGTACTTC,CASSRTSTGTYEQYF
.,TRBD2,TRBV28,TRBJ2-5,TGTGCCAGCAGCAAACCGGGACTAGCGGGAGGAAGGCAAGAGACCCAGTACTTC,CASSKPGLAGGRQETQYF
once,.,TRBV7-2,TRBJ2-3,TGTGCCAGCAGCTTAGAACGGGAGTCCCATACGCAGTATTTT,CASSLERESHTQYF
.,.,TRBV16,TRBJ1-1,TGTGCCAGCAGCTCCAGACTGAACACTGAAGCTTTCTTT,CASSSRLNTEAFF
.,TRBD1,TRBV19,TRBJ1-5,TGTGCCAGTATGCGACATCAGGGGGATCAGCCCCAGCATTTT,CASMRHQGDQPQHF